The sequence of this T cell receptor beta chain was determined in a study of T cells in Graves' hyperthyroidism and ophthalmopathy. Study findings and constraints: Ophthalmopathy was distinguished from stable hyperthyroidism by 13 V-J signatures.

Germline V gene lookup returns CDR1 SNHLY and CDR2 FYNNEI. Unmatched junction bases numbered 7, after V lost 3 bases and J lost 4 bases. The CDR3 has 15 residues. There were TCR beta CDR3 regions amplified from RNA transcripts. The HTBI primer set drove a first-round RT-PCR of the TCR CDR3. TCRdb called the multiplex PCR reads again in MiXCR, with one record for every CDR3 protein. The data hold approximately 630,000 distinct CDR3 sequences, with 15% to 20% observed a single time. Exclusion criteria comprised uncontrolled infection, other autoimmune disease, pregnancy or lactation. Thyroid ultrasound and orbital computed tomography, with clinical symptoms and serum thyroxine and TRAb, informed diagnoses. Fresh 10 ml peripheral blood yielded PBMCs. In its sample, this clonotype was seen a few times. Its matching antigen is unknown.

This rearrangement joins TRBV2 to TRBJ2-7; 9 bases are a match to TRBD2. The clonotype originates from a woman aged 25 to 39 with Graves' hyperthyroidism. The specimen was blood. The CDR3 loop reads CASSDGGAGGYEQYF. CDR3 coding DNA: TGTGCCAGCAGTGATGGGGGAGCGGGGGGATACGAGCAGTACTTC.